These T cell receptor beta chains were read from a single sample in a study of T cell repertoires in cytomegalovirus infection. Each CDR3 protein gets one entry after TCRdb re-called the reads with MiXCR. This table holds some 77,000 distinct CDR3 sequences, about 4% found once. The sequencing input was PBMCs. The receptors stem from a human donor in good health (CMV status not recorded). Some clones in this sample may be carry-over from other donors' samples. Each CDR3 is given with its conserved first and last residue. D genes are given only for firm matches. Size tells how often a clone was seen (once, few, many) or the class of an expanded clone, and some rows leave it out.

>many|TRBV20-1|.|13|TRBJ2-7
TGCAGTGCTAGAGCAGGGCCCAACTACGAGCAGTACTTC
CSARAGPNYEQYF
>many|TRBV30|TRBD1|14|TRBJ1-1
TGTGCCTGGAGTGGGACAGGGTGGAACACTGAAGCTTTCTTT
CAWSGTGWNTEAFF
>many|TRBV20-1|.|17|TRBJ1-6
TGCAGTGCTAGATCCCACTCAGACAGTAACCTATTCGTTAGGCTCCACTTT
CSARSHSDSNLFVRLHF
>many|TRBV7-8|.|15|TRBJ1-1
TGTGCCAGCAGCTTCCGAGGACAGCCGAACACTGAAGCTTTCTTT
CASSFRGQPNTEAFF
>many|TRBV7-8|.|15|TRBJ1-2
TGTGCCAGCAGCTTAATAGGTCCGGGGCTCTATGGCTACACCTTC
CASSLIGPGLYGYTF
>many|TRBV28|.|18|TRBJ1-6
TGTGCCAGCAGCGTTCCCATAGATAGATTCTCCTATAATTCACCCCTCCACTTT
CASSVPIDRFSYNSPLHF
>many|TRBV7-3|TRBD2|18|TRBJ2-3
TGTGCCAGCAGCTACGGACTAGCGGGGGGGCCTGGAACAGATACGCAGTATTTT
CASSYGLAGGPGTDTQYF
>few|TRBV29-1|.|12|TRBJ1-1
TGCAGCGTCGGACCCTTTAACACTGAAGCTTTCTTT
CSVGPFNTEAFF
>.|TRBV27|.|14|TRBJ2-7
TGTGCCAGCAGTTTATGGGTGAACTCCTACGAGCAGTACTTC
CASSLWVNSYEQYF
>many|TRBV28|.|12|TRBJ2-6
TGTGCCAGCAGTTTTCTTAGAAACGTCCTGACTTTC
CASSFLRNVLTF
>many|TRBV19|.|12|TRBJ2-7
TGTGCCAGTAATGACAACACCTACGAGCAGTACTTC
CASNDNTYEQYF
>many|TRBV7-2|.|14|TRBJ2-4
TGTGCCAGCAGCGAGGCGCTAGCCAAAAACATTCAGTACTTC
CASSEALAKNIQYF
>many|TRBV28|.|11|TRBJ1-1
TGTGCCAGCCGAAGGGACACTGAAGCTTTCTTT
CASRRDTEAFF
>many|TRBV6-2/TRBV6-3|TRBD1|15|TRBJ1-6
TGTGCCAGCACCACACCCGGACAGGGTGATTCACCCCTCCACTTT
CASTTPGQGDSPLHF
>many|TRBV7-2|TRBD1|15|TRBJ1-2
TGTGCCAGCAGCTTTGGGACAGGGGTTAACTATGGCTACACCTTC
CASSFGTGVNYGYTF
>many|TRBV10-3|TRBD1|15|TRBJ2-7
TGTGCCATCAATGAAGCCCGAGACAGGGGACGCGAGCAGTACTTC
CAINEARDRGREQYF
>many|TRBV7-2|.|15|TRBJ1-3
TGTGCCAGCAGTTCCCGCGGGATCTCTGGAAACACCATATATTTT
CASSSRGISGNTIYF
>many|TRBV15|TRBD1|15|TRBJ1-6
TGTGCCACCAGCAGAGCGGCAGGGGGCGAGTCACCCCTCCACTTT
CATSRAAGGESPLHF
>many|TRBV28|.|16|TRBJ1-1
TGTGCCAGCAGTCCGTCGCCGGGAGGGAGGAACACTGAAGCTTTCTTT
CASSPSPGGRNTEAFF
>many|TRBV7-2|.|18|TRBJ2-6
TGTGCCAGCAGCTTAAGGCCGGGAAAAAGAACTGGGGCCAACGTCCTGACTTTC
CASSLRPGKRTGANVLTF
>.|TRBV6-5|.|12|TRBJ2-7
TGTGCCAGCAGTTACGTGGGGGGCGAGCAGTACTTC
CASSYVGGEQYF
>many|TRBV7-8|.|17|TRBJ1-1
TGTGCCAGCAGCCGCGGCTCGGACAGCTTTATGAACACTGAAGCTTTCTTT
CASSRGSDSFMNTEAFF
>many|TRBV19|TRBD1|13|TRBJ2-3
TGTGCCAGTATTGGACAGGGGTCAGATACGCAGTATTTT
CASIGQGSDTQYF
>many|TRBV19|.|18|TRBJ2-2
TGTGCCAGTAGTATAGCCCAGACTAGACAGGGAATAGCCGGGGAGCTGTTTTTT
CASSIAQTRQGIAGELFF
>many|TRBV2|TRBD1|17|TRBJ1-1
TGTGCCAGCAGTGGGACAGGGGGATTGACATGGAACACTGAAGCTTTCTTT
CASSGTGGLTWNTEAFF
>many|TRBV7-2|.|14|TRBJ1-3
TGTGCCAGCAGCTTAGCCAGTACTGGAAACACCATATATTTT
CASSLASTGNTIYF
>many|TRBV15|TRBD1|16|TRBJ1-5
TGTGCCACCAGCAGACCTCTAGGGACAGGGGATCAGCCCCAGCATTTT
CATSRPLGTGDQPQHF
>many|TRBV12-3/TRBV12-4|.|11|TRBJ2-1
TGTGCCAGCAGTTTAAGGGGTGAGCAGTTCTTC
CASSLRGEQFF
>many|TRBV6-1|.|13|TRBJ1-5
TGTGCCAGCAGTACGGACGGGAATCAGCCCCAGCATTTT
CASSTDGNQPQHF
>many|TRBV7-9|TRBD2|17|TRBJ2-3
TGTGCCAGCAGGAAAAACAGACTAGCGGGGCCCACAGATACGCAGTATTTT
CASRKNRLAGPTDTQYF
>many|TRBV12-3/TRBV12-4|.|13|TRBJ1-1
TGTGCCAGCAGTGCATCAGGGAACACTGAAGCTTTCTTT
CASSASGNTEAFF
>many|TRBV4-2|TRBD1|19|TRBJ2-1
TGTGCCAGCAGCCAAGAAACCTTTAGCAGGACAGGGTATGTAGGTGAGCAGTTCTTC
CASSQETFSRTGYVGEQFF